What follows are 21 T cell receptor beta chains derived from one specimen sequenced in a study of T-cell memory formation after mild COVID-19. TCRdb used MiXCR to reprocess the 5' RACE reads, holding one entry per CDR3 protein. The repertoire holds about 140,000 distinct CDR3 sequences, with over 6% as singletons. What was sequenced was PBMCs or a T cell subset sorted from them (not recorded which). These receptors all stem from an adult woman who had mild COVID-19 (a few samples of this study predate the infection). Cell type and time point are not known.

This clonotype was seen ten or more times. The chain recombines TRBV11-1 with TRBJ2-1; D uncertain. Germline V gene lookup returns CDR1 SGHAT and CDR2 FQDESV (reference sequence). The V and J ends lost 2 bases and 0 bases respectively, with 11 bases between them. CDR3 length equals 16 residues. The CDR3 region is CASSLSPAGSYNEQFF. The CDR3 coding sequence is TGTGCCAGCAGCTTATCGCCAGCCGGCTCCTACAATGAGCAGTTCTTC.

This rearrangement joins TRBV20-1 to TRBJ2-3, with 8 positions matching TRBD2. This CDR3 region has 14 residues. Germline V CDR1 and CDR2: DFQATT, SNEGSKA (reference sequence). V shed 3 bases, J shed 6 bases, and the junction held 8 bases outside the gene matches. CDR3 in amino acids: CSASFDSGVDTQYF. In nucleotides, the CDR3 is TGCAGTGCTAGTTTTGATAGCGGGGTCGATACGCAGTATTTT.

This clonotype has at least ten counts. This chain uses TRBV4-1 with TRBJ1-1, with TRBD1 matching 8 bases. The CDR3 totals 14 residues. Germline CDR1 reads MGHRA; CDR2 reads YSYEKL. V lost 1 base to trimming and J lost 6 bases; unmatched junction nucleotides: 4. The CDR3 sequence is CASSQGTGYPEAFF. The CDR3, as DNA: TGCGCCAGCAGCCAAGGGACAGGGTATCCTGAAGCTTTCTTT.

This clonotype has at least ten counts. The chain links TRBV7-2 to TRBJ1-1; TRBD1 is a possible D gene (5 bases). The germline V gene has CDR1 SGHTA and CDR2 FQGNSA. Trimming stripped 1 base from V and 1 base from J, with 10 bases between. The CDR3 contains 15 residues. The CDR3 spells CASSLGQGGNTEAFF. The CDR3 coding sequence is TGTGCCAGCAGCTTAGGGCAGGGTGGGAACACTGAAGCTTTCTTT.

The chain couples TRBV5-1 to TRBJ2-6; no firm D call. The germline V and J ends were trimmed by 3 bases and 2 bases, with 12 bases remaining between them. The CDR3 is 16 residues long. Germline V CDR1 and CDR2: SGHRS, YFSETQ. DNA for the CDR3: TGCGCCAGCAGCTCAACAATCTCAACTGGGGCCAACGTCCTGACTTTC. Protein: CASSSTISTGANVLTF.

This clonotype was counted many times. The chain carries TRBV30 and TRBJ1-5; D may be TRBD1 (5 bases). The CDR3 totals 13 residues. Trimming shortened V by 1 base and J by 6 bases, and 10 bases separated the two germline ends. The germline CDR1 and CDR2 sequences are GTSNPN and SVGIG (reference sequence). This CDR3 reads CAWSGPGRQPQHF. CDR3 bases: TGTGCCTGGAGTGGGCCAGGGCGTCAGCCCCAGCATTTT.

This clonotype was counted ten times or more. J is TRBJ2-7 and V is TRBV29-1, with D perhaps given as TRBD1 or TRBD2 (5 bases each). V lost 7 bases and J 0 bases, leaving 13 bases between the germline ends. The CDR3 totals 13 residues. Germline CDR1 and CDR2: SQVTM and ANQGSEA. CDR3 sequence reads: CSAYGDLSYEQYF. CDR3 in DNA: TGCAGCGCCTATGGGGACCTCTCCTACGAGCAGTACTTC.

The J gene is TRBJ2-7, the V gene TRBV10-3, with unresolved D. Germline V gene lookup returns CDR1 ENHRY and CDR2 SYGVKD. The CDR3 contains 13 residues. Trimming took 2 bases from V and 4 from J, leaving 9 bases between them. The CDR3 here is CAISENFLYEQYF. As DNA, the CDR3 is TGTGCCATCAGTGAGAACTTTCTTTACGAGCAGTACTTC.

This clonotype has just a few counts. The genes are TRBV5-1 and TRBJ2-2; D is possibly TRBD1 (5 bases). Germline V gives CDR1 SGHRS, CDR2 YFSETQ. The CDR3 spans 16 residues. V lost 0 bases, J lost 4 bases, and 13 bases lay in between. For the CDR3, the DNA is TGCGCCAGCAGCTTGGGTCCAGGGCACAGCACCGGGGAGCTGTTTTTT. Protein: CASSLGPGHSTGELFF.

This sequence joins TRBV7-2 and TRBJ2-3; 8 bases fit TRBD1. This CDR3 is 16 amino acids long. The germline CDR1 and CDR2 sequences are SGHTA and FQGNSA. With 6 bases clipped from V and 4 bases from J, the junction kept 12 bases outside the gene matches. CDR3: CASSYGQGRVADTQYF. For the CDR3, the DNA is TGTGCCAGCAGTTACGGACAGGGCAGGGTGGCAGATACGCAGTATTTT.

This clonotype was counted many times. The chain couples TRBV27 to TRBJ1-6; no reliable D call. CDR3 length: 12 residues. Per germline, CDR1 MNHEY and CDR2 SMNVEV (reference sequence). The V end lost 6 bases, the J end lost 12 bases, and 12 bases lay between the germline ends. The CDR3 nucleotides read TGTGCCAGCAGGTTCTCGAACGGACCCCTCCACTTT. It codes for CASRFSNGPLHF.

This clonotype was detected only a few times. The rearrangement uses TRBV12-3 or TRBV12-4 and TRBJ2-1, with D unresolved. The germline V and J ends were trimmed by 8 bases and 0 bases, with 11 bases remaining between them. This CDR3 contains 14 residues. Here the CDR3 reads CASHTDDSYNEQFF. The CDR3 bases are TGTGCCAGCCATACCGATGACTCCTACAATGAGCAGTTCTTC.

The sample holds many counts of this clonotype. V and J are TRBV12-3 or TRBV12-4 and TRBJ1-2, with D possibly TRBD1 on 6 matching bases. With 7 bases removed from V and 8 bases from J, the gap between germline ends came to 23 bases. The CDR3 consists of 15 residues. The CDR3 region has the DNA TGTGCCAGCACCCCATCCGACAGGTTATTACGAGGCTACACCTTC. Protein: CASTPSDRLLRGYTF.

There are a few counts of this clonotype. CDR3 amino acids: CASSQTSVLKTQYF. The DNA for the CDR3 is TGTGCCAGCAGTCAGACTAGCGTCTTAAAGACCCAGTACTTC. This rearrangement joins TRBV12-3 or TRBV12-4 to TRBJ2-5; the match to TRBD2 covers 8 bases. The V segment lost 5 bases and the J segment 6 bases; nucleotides outside the gene matches: 8. The CDR3 totals 14 residues.

There are a few counts of this clonotype. The gene calls are TRBV11-2 and TRBJ1-1; D gene unclear. The ends were cut back, 8 bases at V and 11 bases at J, with 9 bases in the middle. In germline, CDR1 is SGHAT, CDR2 FQNNGV. There are 9 residues in the CDR3. CDR3 amino acids: CASGARAFF. The DNA for the CDR3 is TGTGCCAGCGGCGCCAGGGCTTTCTTT. Full variable domain (remainder filled in from reference TRBV11-2 and TRBJ1-1): EAGVAQSPRYKIIEKRQSVAFWCNPISGHATLYWYQQILGQGPKLLIQFQNNGVVDDSQLPKDRFSAERLKGVDSTLKIQPAKLEDSAVYLCASGARAFFGQGTRLTVV.

This clonotype was picked up one time. The V gene is TRBV12-3 or TRBV12-4, the J gene TRBJ1-5, with a possible D match to TRBD1 (5 bases). The CDR3 loop spans 15 amino acids. V lost 5 bases to trimming and J lost 1 base, with 12 bases between them. CDR3 sequence reads: CASSPQEGSNQPQHF. Written as DNA, the CDR3 is TGTGCCAGCAGTCCTCAGGAGGGGAGCAATCAGCCCCAGCATTTT.

In its sample, this clonotype was seen many times. The J gene is TRBJ2-7, the V gene TRBV4-2; TRBD2 aligns across 14 bases. CDR3 length: 15 residues. Per germline, CDR1 LGHNA and CDR2 YNFKEQ. V dropped 2 bases and J dropped 9; count of bases not matched to a gene: 6. The CDR3 DNA follows: TGTGCCAGCAGCCAACCCGGGACTAGCGGGGGATGGCAGTACTTC. Its protein product is CASSQPGTSGGWQYF.

The chain carries TRBV6-2 or TRBV6-3 and TRBJ1-1, with TRBD1 as a possible D gene (6 bases). Germline values: CDR1 MNHEY, CDR2 SVGEGT. The V end was cut by 3 bases, the J end by 4 bases, with 12 bases between. This CDR3 has 14 residues. Written as DNA, the CDR3 is TGTGCCAGCAGTTATCAGGGGCAGGGCACTGAAGCTTTCTTT. Translated, it gives CASSYQGQGTEAFF.

The genes are TRBV12-3 or TRBV12-4 and TRBJ1-1; TRBD1 might be the D (6 bases). The CDR3 is 11 residues long. Trimming pared 3 bases from V and 10 bases from J, leaving 9 bases between. The CDR3 nucleotides are TGTGCCAGCAGTTTCCAGGGGAGAGCTTTCTTT. This codes for CASSFQGRAFF.

This clonotype was detected ten times or more. CDR3: CASRPYGGPDGYTF. The CDR3 region has the DNA TGTGCCAGCAGGCCATATGGGGGGCCGGATGGCTACACCTTC. The chain recombines TRBV7-9 with TRBJ1-2; perhaps TRBD1 as D (6 bases). With 6 bases removed from V and 6 bases from J, the gap between germline ends came to 17 bases. This CDR3 comprises 14 residues. Germline V gene data show CDR1 as SEHNR and CDR2 as FQNEAQ (reference sequence).

The chain joins TRBV5-4 to TRBJ2-1; D gene uncertain. V lost 2 bases and J 5 bases, leaving 14 bases between the germline ends. Germline CDR1 reads SGHNT; CDR2 reads YYREEE (reference sequence). CDR3 length: 15 residues. CDR3 nucleotide sequence: TGTGCCAGCAGCTTTGTTTCCCGATCCGACAATGAGCAGTTCTTC. Its protein is CASSFVSRSDNEQFF. Combining the CDR3 with reference TRBV5-4 and TRBJ2-1 gives the whole variable domain ETGVTQSPTHLIKTRGQQVTLRCSSQSGHNTVSWYQQALGQGPQFIFQYYREEENGRGNFPPRFSGLQFPNYSSELNVNALELDDSALYLCASSFVSRSDNEQFFGPGTRLTVL.